Ten or more counts support the clone carrying this T cell receptor (beta chain). This sample is part of a study of T-cell memory formation after mild COVID-19. Trimming at V came to 6 bases and at J to 6 bases, leaving 7 bases not matched to a gene. Germline assignment: CDR1 MNHEY and CDR2 SVGEGT. The CDR3 has 14 residues. TCRdb re-analysed the 5' RACE reads in MiXCR, keeping a single row per CDR3 protein. Here the sample spans 100,000 to 150,000 distinct CDR3 sequences, about 6% being singletons. This receptor was identified in an adult woman who had mild COVID-19 (a few samples of this study predate the infection). Cell type and time point are not known. The sequencing input was PBMCs or a T cell subset sorted from them (not recorded which). The chain uses TRBV6-2 or TRBV6-3 and TRBJ2-2, with 7 bases lining up with TRBD1. The CDR3 DNA sequence: TGTGCCAGCAGGGGTACGGGACAGTCCGGGGAGCTGTTTTTT. Protein sequence: CASRGTGQSGELFF.